These 24 T cell receptor beta chains originate from one sample sequenced in a study of monozygotic twins with cystic fibrosis. Profiling relied on immunoSEQ multiplex PCR, and the TCRdb table lists in-frame clones only, not all of them. The table has 22,000 or so clones, around nine tenths seen once. The sample was blood. The receptors derive from a woman under 40 with cystic fibrosis.

The chain employs TRBV28 and TRBJ2-6, with D possibly matching TRBD2 (6 bases). In germline, CDR1 is MDHEN, CDR2 SYDVKM. The V gene lost 3 bases and the J gene lost 2 bases, with 8 bases spanning the gap. The CDR3 has 15 residues. CDR3 region: CASSLGGTGANVLTF. As DNA, the CDR3 is TGTGCCAGCAGTTTGGGAGGAACTGGGGCCAACGTCCTGACTTTC.

The V gene is TRBV5-1, the J gene TRBJ1-1; 7 bases agree with TRBD1. The CDR3 length is 13 residues. The junction had 6 bases not matched to a gene; V was cut back by 5 bases and J by 5 bases. Germline CDR1 is SGHRS and CDR2 is YFSETQ. The CDR3 DNA is TGCGCCAGCAGAAGCCAGGGGGGAACTGAAGCTTTCTTT. Its protein product is CASRSQGGTEAFF.

This clone was seen a single time. The rearrangement joins TRBV2 to TRBJ2-1, with a possible D match to TRBD2 (6 bases). The CDR3 is made up of 15 amino acids. V was trimmed by 6 bases and J by 0 bases, leaving 12 bases between them. Germline V gene lookup returns CDR1 SNHLY and CDR2 FYNNEI. The CDR3 bases are TGTGCCAGCAGGGGGCGGGGTAGCTCCTACAATGAGCAGTTCTTC. Translated: CASRGRGSSYNEQFF.

The chain joins TRBV7-9 to TRBJ1-2; 8 nucleotides match TRBD1. V gave up 5 bases and J gave up 8 bases; unmatched junction bases: 10. The CDR3 is 14 amino acids. Germline V lookup: CDR1 SEHNR, CDR2 FQNEAQ (reference sequence). The chain's CDR3 is CASSPPGTGSGYTF. CDR3 sequence (DNA): TGTGCCAGCAGCCCACCCGGGACAGGTTCCGGCTACACCTTC. Full variable domain (remainder filled in from reference TRBV7-9 and TRBJ1-2): DTGVSQNPRHKITKRGQNVTFRCDPISEHNRLYWYRQTLGQGPEFLTYFQNEAQLEKSRLLSDRFSAERPKGSFSTLEIQRTEQGDSAMYLCASSPPGTGSGYTFGSGTRLTVV.

This clone was counted only a few times. V is TRBV20-1 and J is TRBJ1-2; perhaps TRBD1 as D (5 bases). Germline CDR1 reads DFQATT; CDR2 reads SNEGSKA (reference sequence). The CDR3 consists of 11 residues. The V gene lost 4 bases and the J gene lost 4 bases, with 7 bases spanning the gap. The CDR3 bases are TGCAGTGCTACAGGGACCTATGGCTACACCTTC. Encoded protein: CSATGTYGYTF.

The chain joins TRBV6-6 to TRBJ2-7; D is unclear. Germline CDR1 is MNHNY and CDR2 is SVGAGI (reference sequence). The CDR3 extends over 14 amino acids. Trimming removed 3 bases from V and 1 base from J, with 10 bases in between. The CDR3 nucleotides are TGTGCCAGCAGTTATAGCCAGCGATCCTACGAGCAGTACTTC. The encoded protein is CASSYSQRSYEQYF.

The genes are TRBV7-8 and TRBJ1-4; possible D gene TRBD1, 6 bases. Germline loops: CDR1 SGHVS, CDR2 FQNEAQ. Trimming stripped 4 bases from V and 8 bases from J, with 20 bases between. There are 16 residues in the CDR3. CDR3 coding DNA: TGTGCCAGCAGCTCACTCTCGTGGGGGGCTTGGGAAAAACTGTTTTTT. Translated: CASSSLSWGAWEKLFF.

V is TRBV15 and J is TRBJ1-2; the match to TRBD1 covers 9 bases. The CDR3 loop spans 13 amino acids. Trimming removed 3 bases from V and 4 bases from J; junction bases left unmatched: 0. Germline CDR1 reads LNHNV; CDR2 reads YYDKDF (reference sequence). CDR3 region: CATSRTGGYGYTF. Here the CDR3 DNA reads TGTGCCACCAGCAGGACAGGGGGCTATGGCTACACCTTC. Based on the CDR3 plus reference TRBV15 and TRBJ1-2, the full variable domain is DAMVIQNPRYQVTQFGKPVTLSCSQTLNHNVMYWYQQKSSQAPKLLFHYYDKDFNNEADTPDNFQSRRPNTSFCFLDIRSPGLGDTAMYLCATSRTGGYGYTFGSGTRLTVV.

The rearrangement uses TRBV19 and TRBJ1-1; D is possibly TRBD1 (6 bases). This CDR3 has 14 amino acids. CDR1 LNHDA and CDR2 SQIVND come from the germline V gene (reference sequence). V lost 0 bases and J 4 bases, leaving 9 bases between the germline ends. In DNA form, the CDR3 reads TGTGCCAGTAGTATAGAGATCAGGGGCACTGAAGCTTTCTTT. Residues: CASSIEIRGTEAFF.

The V and J genes are TRBV29-1 and TRBJ2-5; D ambiguous. V was cut by 4 bases and J by 9 bases, with 12 bases left in between. The CDR3 has 11 residues. CDR1 is SQVTM and CDR2 is ANQGSEA in the germline V gene. As DNA, the CDR3 is TGCAGCGTTGCGGACCCCCCATCCCAGTACTTC. It codes for CSVADPPSQYF.

V usage is TRBV9 and J usage is TRBJ1-1, with D possibly TRBD1 on 5 matching bases. CDR1 SGDLS and CDR2 YYNGEE come from the germline V gene. CDR3 length: 13 residues. The V and J ends lost 7 bases and 6 bases respectively, with 16 bases between them. The CDR3 region has the DNA TGTGCCAGCCAGGGTAGCGGCAACTCTGAAGCTTTCTTT. Encoded protein: CASQGSGNSEAFF.

This rearrangement joins TRBV6-1 to TRBJ2-1; possible D gene TRBD2, 7 bases. Between the trimmed V and J ends, which lost 3 bases and 2 bases, there was a span of 11 bases. This CDR3 contains 15 residues. The germline CDR1 and CDR2 sequences are MNHNS and SASEGT. Here the CDR3 DNA reads TGTGCCAGCAGTGACGAGGGGGGGGCCTACAATGAGCAGTTCTTC. It translates to CASSDEGGAYNEQFF.

This chain uses TRBV4-3 with TRBJ2-1; 9 nucleotides line up with TRBD2. This CDR3 has 15 residues. Germline V CDR1 and CDR2: LGHNA, YSLEER. The junction had 6 bases not matched to a gene; V was cut back by 0 bases and J by 9 bases. The CDR3 is CASSQDPASGIEQFF. The DNA for the CDR3 is TGCGCCAGCAGCCAAGATCCGGCTAGCGGGATTGAGCAGTTCTTC.

The sample holds one count of this clone. The chain links TRBV23-1 to TRBJ2-4; 11 bases are shared with TRBD2. TRBV23-1 is filed as an ORF, its function uncertain. CDR3 length equals 18 residues. After removal of 4 bases from V and 0 bases from J, the junction contained 8 bases not matched to a gene. As DNA, the CDR3 is TGCGCCAGCAGTCTTACTAGCGGGGGTCCCCTAGCCAAAAACATTCAGTACTTC. Its protein is CASSLTSGGPLAKNIQYF.

J is TRBJ1-3 and V is TRBV9; possibly TRBD1 for D (5 bases). Trimming removed 0 bases from V and 3 bases from J, with 13 bases in between. Germline V CDR1 and CDR2: SGDLS, YYNGEE. The length of the CDR3 is 16 residues. The CDR3 is CASSVGTPNVGNTIYF. The CDR3, as DNA: TGTGCCAGCAGCGTAGGGACACCGAACGTTGGAAACACCATATATTTT.

The J gene is TRBJ1-6, the V gene TRBV5-1; D unresolved. The V end was cut by 4 bases, the J end by 8 bases, with 13 bases between. CDR1 and CDR2 (germline): SGHRS, YFSETQ. CDR3 size: 14 residues. In nucleotides, the CDR3 is TGCGCCAGCAGCCAAACAGTAGGAGATTCACCCCTCCACTTT. Translation: CASSQTVGDSPLHF.

The V gene is TRBV10-3, the J gene TRBJ1-2; TRBD1 matches 8 bases. V was pared by 5 bases and J by 6 bases, with 11 bases of the junction left unmatched. The V gene's germline CDR1 is ENHRY and CDR2 SYGVKD. This CDR3 is 15 amino acids long. This CDR3 reads CAISPPKTGANGYTF. The CDR3, as DNA: TGTGCCATCAGTCCACCTAAGACAGGGGCTAATGGCTACACCTTC.

V and J are TRBV5-5 and TRBJ2-2; weak D call: TRBD1 (6 bases). Trimming removed 4 bases from V and 8 bases from J, with 18 bases in between. Per germline, CDR1 SGHKS and CDR2 YYEKEE (reference sequence). There are 15 residues in the CDR3. The CDR3 spells CASSGTDSWVGELFF. The CDR3 DNA is TGTGCCAGCAGCGGAACGGACAGTTGGGTAGGGGAGCTGTTTTTT.

The rearrangement links TRBV4-1 to TRBJ1-6; TRBD1 might be the D (6 bases). This CDR3 region has 16 residues. CDR1 and CDR2 (germline): MGHRA, YSYEKL. V lost 4 bases to trimming and J lost 6 bases, with 16 bases between them. Here the CDR3 DNA reads TGCGCCAGCAGCCTCGGGGGGGCGGGTCTTAATTCACCCCTCCACTTT. Translating gives CASSLGGAGLNSPLHF.

The rearrangement uses TRBV7-8 and TRBJ1-1; tentative D call: TRBD1 (5 bases). The length of the CDR3 is 14 residues. Looked up from germline, CDR1 is SGHVS and CDR2 is FQNEAQ. V shed 2 bases and J shed 3 bases, with 10 bases lying between them. As DNA, the CDR3 is TGTGCCAGCAGCTTAATTGAAGGGGACACTGAAGCTTTCTTT. Translating gives CASSLIEGDTEAFF.

The chain carries TRBV6-1 and TRBJ1-2; possible D gene TRBD1, 5 bases. Per the germline V gene, CDR1 is MNHNS and CDR2 is SASEGT. The CDR3 length is 14 residues. The V end lost 7 bases, the J end lost 4 bases, and 16 bases lay between the germline ends. CDR3 protein: CASNLDPRGYGYTF. As DNA, the CDR3 is TGTGCCAGCAATCTGGACCCAAGGGGCTATGGCTACACCTTC.

The chain joins TRBV18 to TRBJ1-6; TRBD1 matches at 10 bases. Germline lookup yields CDR1 KGHSH and CDR2 LQKENI. The J segment lost 6 bases and the V segment lost 8 bases, leaving 7 bases of the junction unmatched. CDR3 length equals 15 residues. CDR3 residues: CASADRGLGNSPLHF. DNA for the CDR3: TGTGCCAGCGCCGACAGGGGGCTAGGTAATTCACCCCTCCACTTT.

This chain uses TRBV11-2 with TRBJ2-7; TRBD2 agrees at 7 bases. The V and J ends lost 5 bases and 2 bases, in that order; junction bases with no gene match: 12. CDR1 and CDR2 from the germline V gene are SGHAT and FQNNGV. There are 16 residues in the CDR3. The CDR3 protein is CASSKDGASGAYEQYF. As DNA, the CDR3 is TGTGCCAGCAGCAAGGACGGGGCTAGCGGAGCCTACGAGCAGTACTTC.

The V call is TRBV7-9, the J call TRBJ2-2; the D is unclear. Germline CDR1 reads SEHNR; CDR2 reads FQNEAQ (reference sequence). The CDR3 is 11 amino acids. Trimming took off 1 base at V and 7 bases at J, with 1 base between the two ends. CDR3 sequence reads: CASSLVGELFF. The CDR3 DNA reads as TGTGCCAGCAGCTTAGTCGGGGAGCTGTTTTTT.